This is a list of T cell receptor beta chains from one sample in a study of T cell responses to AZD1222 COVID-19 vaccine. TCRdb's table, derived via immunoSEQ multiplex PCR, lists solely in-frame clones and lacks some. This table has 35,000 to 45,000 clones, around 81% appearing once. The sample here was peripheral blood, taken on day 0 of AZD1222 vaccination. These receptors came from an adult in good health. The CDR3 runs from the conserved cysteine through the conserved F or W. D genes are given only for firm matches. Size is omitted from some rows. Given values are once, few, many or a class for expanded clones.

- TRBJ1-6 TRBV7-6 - TGTGCCAGCAGCTTAGGGATAGGGTGGCCCGGACAGCACAATTCACCCCTCCACTTT CASSLGIGWPGQHNSPLHF
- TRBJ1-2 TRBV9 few TGTGCCAGCAGCGTAGACTCCCGAACATCGGGCTACACCTTC CASSVDSRTSGYTF
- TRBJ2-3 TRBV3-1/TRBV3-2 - TGTGCCAGCAGCCAAGAAGGGGGGACAGATACGCAGTATTTT CASSQEGGTDTQYF
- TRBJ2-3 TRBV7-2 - TGTGCCAGCAGAGGGCCAAGCACAGATACGCAGTATTTT CASRGPSTDTQYF
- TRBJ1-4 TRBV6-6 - TGTGCCAGCCGCCGCGGCGCCTTTAATGAAAAACTGTTTTTT CASRRGAFNEKLFF
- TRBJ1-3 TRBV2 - TGTGCCAGCACCGAAACCCAGGGGTATGGAAACACCATATATTTT CASTETQGYGNTIYF
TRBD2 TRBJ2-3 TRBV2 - TGTGCCAGCAGAGCGGGGGTCAGCACAGATACGCAGTATTTT CASRAGVSTDTQYF
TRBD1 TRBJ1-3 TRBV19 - TGTGCCAGTAGTACCTCGACAGGGACCGATTGGGGTACCATATATTTT CASSTSTGTDWGTIYF
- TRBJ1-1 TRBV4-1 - TGCGCCAGCAGCCTAATCCACACGAACACTGAAGCTTTCTTT CASSLIHTNTEAFF
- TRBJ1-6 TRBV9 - TGTGCCGGCAGCGCTACAGGCGCCTATAATTCACCCCTCCACTTT CAGSATGAYNSPLHF
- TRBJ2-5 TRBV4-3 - TGCGCCAGCGCCCTCCAGGGTGGCGAGACCCAGTACTTC CASALQGGETQYF
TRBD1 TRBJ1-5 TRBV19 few TGTGCCAGTAGTATTGTGGGACAGGGGGCTTCGCAGCCCCAGCATTTT CASSIVGQGASQPQHF
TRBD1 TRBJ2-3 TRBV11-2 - TGTGCCAGCAGCTTGGAGACAGGGTGGGGAGATACGCAGTATTTT CASSLETGWGDTQYF
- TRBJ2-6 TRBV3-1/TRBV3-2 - TGTGCCAGCAGCCAAGGGGAGGGGGCCAACGTCCTGACTTTC CASSQGEGANVLTF
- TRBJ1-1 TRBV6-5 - TGTGCCAGCAGTTACAAGAAGAACACTGAAGCTTTCTTT CASSYKKNTEAFF
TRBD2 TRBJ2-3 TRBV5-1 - TGCGCCAGCAGCCAGCGGGGGGGCCGTACAGATACGCAGTATTTT CASSQRGGRTDTQYF
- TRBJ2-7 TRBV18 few TGTGCCAGCTCACCCGGATCAGGGGCAGACTACGAGCAGTACTTC CASSPGSGADYEQYF
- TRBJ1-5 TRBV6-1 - TGTGCCAGCAGTGAGAGGGGGGGAGGTCAGCCCCAGCATTTT CASSERGGGQPQHF
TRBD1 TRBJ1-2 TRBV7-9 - TGTGCCAGCAGCTCTTTCGGGACAGGGGGCGGCTACACCTTC CASSSFGTGGGYTF
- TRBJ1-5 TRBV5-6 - TGTGCCAGCAGCTTGGCCCGGGGCTATAGCAATCAGCCCCAGCATTTT CASSLARGYSNQPQHF
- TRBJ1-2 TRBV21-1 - TGTGCCAGCAGCTCACGATCCACGGGAGATGGCTACACCTTC CASSSRSTGDGYTF
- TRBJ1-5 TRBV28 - TGTGCCAGCAGTTTCCAGGGACTTAGCAATCAGCCCCAGCATTTT CASSFQGLSNQPQHF
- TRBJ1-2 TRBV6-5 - TGTGCCAGCAGTTACTCGTGGCAGGGGATTAACTATGGCTACACCTTC CASSYSWQGINYGYTF
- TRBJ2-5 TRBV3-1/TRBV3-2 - TGTGCCAGCAGTGTCAGCCAAGAGACCCAGTACTTC CASSVSQETQYF
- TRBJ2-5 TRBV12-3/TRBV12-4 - TGTGCCAGCAGTTCTCAGGTGGAGACCCAGTACTTC CASSSQVETQYF
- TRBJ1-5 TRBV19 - TGTGCCAGTAGTATAGAGTTCACAGGCAATCAGCCCCAGCATTTT CASSIEFTGNQPQHF
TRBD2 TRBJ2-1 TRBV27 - TGTGCCAGCAAAAGCTTCGGGGGAGGGGAGCAGTTCTTC CASKSFGGGEQFF
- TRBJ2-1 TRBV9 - TGTGCCAGCAGCGTAGCTGGGGGACGGGGTGTTGAGCAGTTCTTC CASSVAGGRGVEQFF
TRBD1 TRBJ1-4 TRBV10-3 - TGTGCCATCAGCACCGGGACAGGGGGCGCCGGGTATAATGAAAAACTGTTTTTT CAISTGTGGAGYNEKLFF
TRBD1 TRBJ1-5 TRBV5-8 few TGTGCCAGCAGCTTCCTGACAGGGGCCAGTCAGCCCCAGCATTTT CASSFLTGASQPQHF
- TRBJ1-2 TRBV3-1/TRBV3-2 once TGTGCCTCCTGGGGGGCACTCTATGGCTACACCTTC CASWGALYGYTF
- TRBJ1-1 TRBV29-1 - TGCAGCGTTGTAGGGAACACTGAAGCTTTCTTT CSVVGNTEAFF
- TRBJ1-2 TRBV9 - TGTGCCAGCAGCGACCCGGGTCGGGGGGCGAGTGGCTACACCTTC CASSDPGRGASGYTF
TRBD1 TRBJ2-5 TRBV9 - TGTGCCAGCAGCGTAGCCCCCCGGACAGGGCGGGAGACCCAGTACTTC CASSVAPRTGRETQYF
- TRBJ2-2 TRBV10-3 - TGTGCCATCAGTGGGCCGTCGGCCACCGGGGAGCTGTTTTTT CAISGPSATGELFF
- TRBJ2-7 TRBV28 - TGTGCCAGCAGTTTAGGGGGGACCTACGAGCAGTACTTC CASSLGGTYEQYF
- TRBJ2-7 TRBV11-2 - TGTGCCAGCAGCTTAGGGGGCGGGACAAGCTCCTACGAGCAGTACTTC CASSLGGGTSSYEQYF
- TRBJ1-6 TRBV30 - TGTGCCTGGAGTCCTGACCGATCCTCCTATAATTCACCCCTCCACTTT CAWSPDRSSYNSPLHF
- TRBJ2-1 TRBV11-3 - TGTGCCAGCAGCTTAGAGGGGCTCTACAATGAGCAGTTCTTC CASSLEGLYNEQFF
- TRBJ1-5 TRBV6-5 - TGTGCCAGCACCCCTTTACAGGGAGCCAATCAGCCCCAGCATTTT CASTPLQGANQPQHF
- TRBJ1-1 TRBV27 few TGTGCCAGCAGTCTCTCGGAGAACACTGAAGCTTTCTTT CASSLSENTEAFF
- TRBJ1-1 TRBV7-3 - TGTGCCAGCAGCTTATTTTCCGGCCATGAAGCTTTCTTT CASSLFSGHEAFF
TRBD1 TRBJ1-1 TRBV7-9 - TGTGCCAGCAGCTTGACAGGGGATTTCACTGAAGCTTTCTTT CASSLTGDFTEAFF
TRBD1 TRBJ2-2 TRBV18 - TGTGCCAGCTCATCCGACAGGGGCACCGGGGAGCTGTTTTTT CASSSDRGTGELFF
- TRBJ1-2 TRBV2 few TGTGCCAGCAGTGGAGCAGGCCAGCTCTATGGCTACACCTTC CASSGAGQLYGYTF
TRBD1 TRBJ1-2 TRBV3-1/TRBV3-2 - TGTGCCAGCAGCCTAAACAGGGGGGCTGGCTACACCTTC CASSLNRGAGYTF
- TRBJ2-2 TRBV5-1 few TGCGCCAGCAGCTTCCAGGGCGGCACCGGGGAGCTGTTTTTT CASSFQGGTGELFF
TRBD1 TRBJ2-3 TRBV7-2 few TGTGCCAGCAGTTCCATAGGGACAGGGGGGGATACGCAGTATTTT CASSSIGTGGDTQYF
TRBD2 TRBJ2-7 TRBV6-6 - TGTGCCAGCAGTGCACTTACGGGACTAGCGGCCCACGAGCAGTACTTC CASSALTGLAAHEQYF
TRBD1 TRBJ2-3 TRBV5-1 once TGCGCCAGCAGCCCGGAGTGGGACAGGGACCAAGATACGCAGTATTTT CASSPEWDRDQDTQYF
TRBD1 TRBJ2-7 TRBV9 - TGTGCCAGCAGCGCCCGGGGACAGGGGGTATCCGAGCAGTACTTC CASSARGQGVSEQYF
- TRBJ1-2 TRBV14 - TGTGCCAGCAGCCAAGCTCTTGGGGTTGGTGGCTACACCTTC CASSQALGVGGYTF
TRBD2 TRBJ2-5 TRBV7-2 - TGTGCCAGCAGCCCCGGACTAGCGGTGGAGACCCAGTACTTC CASSPGLAVETQYF
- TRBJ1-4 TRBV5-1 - TGCGCCAGCAGCTTGGGGGGACGGATGAGGGAAAAACTGTTTTTT CASSLGGRMREKLFF